This T cell receptor beta chain was identified in a study of technical replicates of blood from a handful of donors. Assay used: immunoSEQ multiplex PCR; TCRdb lists only in-frame clones, some missing. Among some 99,000 clones listed, about 95% were seen once. The CDR3 sequence is 14 residues long. The germline gives CDR1 MNHEY, CDR2 SVGAGI. With V trimmed by 5 bases and J by 0 bases, 3 bases remained unmatched. The rearrangement links TRBV6-5 to TRBJ1-1; 7 bases match TRBD1. The clonotype comes from a human donor in good health. Source material: T cells isolated from PBMCs. The CDR3 sequence is CASSMGQLNTEAFF. The DNA of the CDR3 is TGTGCCAGCAGTATGGGACAGCTGAACACTGAAGCTTTCTTT.